These 20 T cell receptor beta chains were all obtained from the same sample, sequenced in a study of blood T cell repertoires in COVID-19. Using immunoSEQ multiplex PCR, the repertoire was profiled, and TCRdb retains in-frame clones only, with some absent. The data contain tens of thousands of clones, roughly 85% of them singletons. Sequencing was carried out using peripheral blood. The receptors come from a human donor in a cohort sampled during active COVID-19.

This clone was seen a handful of times. J is TRBJ2-7 and V is TRBV25-1; 11 nucleotides line up with TRBD1. V lost 4 bases to trimming and J lost 3 bases; unmatched junction nucleotides: 8. Per germline, CDR1 MGHDK and CDR2 SYGVNS. CDR3 size: 16 residues. CDR3 amino acids: CASSGARTGGLYEQYF. The CDR3 nucleotides are TGTGCCAGCAGTGGGGCAAGGACAGGGGGCCTCTACGAGCAGTACTTC.

V gene TRBV30 combines with J gene TRBJ2-3; no reliable D call. V shed 4 bases and J shed 1 base, with 6 bases lying between them. The germline V gene has CDR1 GTSNPN and CDR2 SVGIG (reference sequence). The CDR3 consists of 12 residues. In DNA, the CDR3 is TGTGCCTGGAACCGGGGCACAGATACGCAGTATTTT. Translated: CAWNRGTDTQYF.

The chain uses TRBV24-1 and TRBJ1-3, with D perhaps matching TRBD1 (6 bases). Germline assignment: CDR1 KGHDR and CDR2 SFDVKD. V gave up 3 bases and J gave up 0 bases, with 23 bases separating them. CDR3 length: 20 amino acids. The DNA of the CDR3 is TGTGCCACCAGTGATCTACAGGGATCGGTCGGGCCGAGCTCTGGAAACACCATATATTTT. It codes for CATSDLQGSVGPSSGNTIYF.

The chain combines TRBV9 with TRBJ2-7; D possibly corresponds to TRBD1 (7 bases). Trimming shortened V by 0 bases and J by 4 bases, and 14 bases separated the two germline ends. This CDR3 region has 15 residues. Germline loops: CDR1 SGDLS, CDR2 YYNGEE. CDR3 residues: CASSVAGDSTYEQYF. CDR3 bases: TGTGCCAGCAGCGTAGCGGGGGACAGCACATACGAGCAGTACTTC.

The J gene is TRBJ2-5, the V gene TRBV7-2, with a tentative D call TRBD2 (7 bases). Per germline, CDR1 SGHTA and CDR2 FQGNSA. The CDR3 has 16 amino acids. V was trimmed by 4 bases and J by 3 bases, leaving 18 bases between them. The CDR3 protein is CASSSQGGGIKETQYF. As DNA, the CDR3 is TGTGCCAGCAGCTCCCAAGGGGGGGGGATTAAAGAGACCCAGTACTTC.

For the CDR3, the DNA is TGTGCCAGCAGCCAAGTCGGCGGTCGGTATGGCTACACCTTC. Protein: CASSQVGGRYGYTF. The chain joins TRBV14 to TRBJ1-2, with no clear D. The CDR3 is made up of 14 amino acids. CDR1 is SGHDN, CDR2 FVKESK, per germline. The V end was cut by 1 base, the J end by 5 bases, with 11 bases between.

This clone has a handful of counts. This chain uses TRBV28 with TRBJ2-7; 12 bases match TRBD2. Trimming cost V 4 bases and J 0 bases; bases outside gene matches: 13. The length of the CDR3 is 19 residues. Germline CDR1 and CDR2: MDHEN and SYDVKM. The CDR3 loop is CASSSLAGGQTRLSYEQYF. DNA of the CDR3: TGTGCCAGCAGTTCTCTAGCGGGAGGGCAAACTCGGCTCTCCTACGAGCAGTACTTC.

The chain joins TRBV5-1 to TRBJ2-7, with 8 bases fitting TRBD2. J gave up 6 bases and V 0 bases, and 14 bases lay outside the gene matches. The CDR3 runs to 17 residues. CDR1 is SGHRS and CDR2 is YFSETQ in the germline V gene. The CDR3 region is CASSLGGTTPSGSEQYF. The CDR3 coding sequence is TGCGCCAGCAGCTTGGGGGGTACTACTCCCAGCGGGAGCGAGCAGTACTTC.

This clone was seen only once. The V gene is TRBV14, the J gene TRBJ2-1; D perhaps matches TRBD2 (5 bases). The CDR3 is made up of 14 amino acids. Germline V gives CDR1 SGHDN, CDR2 FVKESK. Trimming took 3 bases from V and 7 from J, leaving 13 bases between them. CDR3 residues: CASSQRARANEQFF. DNA for the CDR3: TGTGCCAGCAGCCAGCGGGCCCGAGCTAATGAGCAGTTCTTC.

This chain connects TRBV29-1 to TRBJ1-1; D not resolved. Trimming stripped 5 bases from V and 0 bases from J, with 19 bases between. CDR1 is SQVTM and CDR2 is ANQGSEA in the germline V gene. This CDR3 has 16 residues. CDR3 bases: TGCAGCGTTCTAGGGCGGGGAAGAAATATGAACACTGAAGCTTTCTTT. This codes for CSVLGRGRNMNTEAFF.

The V and J genes are TRBV7-9 and TRBJ1-6, with 7 bases that match TRBD1. The CDR3 runs 15 residues. Germline V gives CDR1 SEHNR, CDR2 FQNEAQ (reference sequence). V lost 5 bases, J lost 5 bases, and 6 bases stayed unmatched. The CDR3 protein is CASSMTTGDNSPLHF. The CDR3 DNA follows: TGTGCCAGCAGCATGACCACAGGGGATAATTCACCCCTCCACTTT.

The chain employs TRBV6-6 and TRBJ1-3; possible D gene TRBD1, 5 bases. With 2 bases removed from V and 4 bases from J, the gap between germline ends came to 9 bases. In germline, CDR1 is MNHNY, CDR2 SVGAGI (reference sequence). The CDR3 spans 14 residues. The CDR3 loop reads CASSYGGTGNTIYF. The CDR3 DNA follows: TGTGCCAGCAGTTACGGGGGGACGGGAAACACCATATATTTT.

V is TRBV19 and J is TRBJ1-4, with 7 nucleotides matching TRBD1. The junction had 7 bases not matched to a gene; V was cut back by 6 bases and J by 3 bases. The V gene's germline CDR1 is LNHDA and CDR2 SQIVND (reference sequence). The CDR3 is 15 residues long. CDR3 in DNA: TGTGCCAGTAGCCCCGGAGGGACAGCTAATGAAAAACTGTTTTTT. Its translation: CASSPGGTANEKLFF.

The chain links TRBV18 to TRBJ2-7; TRBD1 matches at 9 bases. Trimming took 1 base from V and 6 from J; bases not matched to a gene: 10. This CDR3 has 16 residues. Germline assignment: CDR1 KGHSH and CDR2 LQKENI. The CDR3 DNA follows: TGTGCCAGCTCACCACTGAGGGACAGGGCGAGCGTCGAGCAGTACTTC. Translation: CASSPLRDRASVEQYF. Full variable domain (remainder filled in from reference TRBV18 and TRBJ2-7): NAGVMQNPRHLVRRRGQEARLRCSPMKGHSHVYWYRQLPEEGLKFMVYLQKENIIDESGMPKERFSAEFPKEGPSILRIQQVVRGDSAAYFCASSPLRDRASVEQYFGPGTRLTVT.

V and J are TRBV29-1 and TRBJ2-3; 11 bases are a match to TRBD1. Germline V gene data show CDR1 as SQVTM and CDR2 as ANQGSEA. The CDR3 totals 13 residues. J lost 6 bases, V lost 3 bases, and 2 bases had no gene match. The CDR3 region is CSVEDRGRDTQYF. CDR3 bases: TGCAGCGTTGAGGACAGGGGGCGCGATACGCAGTATTTT.

V and J are TRBV28 and TRBJ1-5, with TRBD1 as a possible D gene (5 bases). Trimming cost V 3 bases and J 2 bases, with 8 bases left between them. The CDR3 length is 14 residues. Per the germline V gene, CDR1 is MDHEN and CDR2 is SYDVKM. This chain's CDR3 is CASSLWGGNQPQHF. Here the CDR3 DNA reads TGTGCCAGCAGTTTGTGGGGCGGCAATCAGCCCCAGCATTTT.

The chain is built from TRBV12-3 or TRBV12-4 and TRBJ1-2; tentatively, D is TRBD1 (5 bases). The CDR3 totals 12 residues. V gave up 7 bases and J gave up 8 bases, with 14 bases separating them. The CDR3 here is CASTTTDKGYTF. CDR3 sequence (DNA): TGTGCCAGCACCACGACGGACAAGGGCTACACCTTC.

This clone was counted between two and nine times. The V call is TRBV11-2, the J call TRBJ2-5; 7 nucleotides align to TRBD2. The CDR3 loop spans 13 amino acids. Germline V CDR1 and CDR2: SGHAT, FQNNGV. J was trimmed by 4 bases and V by 5 bases; bases with no gene match: 4. In DNA, the CDR3 is TGTGCCAGCAGCCTCGGGAGGATAGAGACCCAGTACTTC. Amino acid sequence: CASSLGRIETQYF.

The CDR3 loop is CASRVAGEGETQYF. In DNA, the CDR3 is TGTGCCAGCAGAGTAGCGGGAGAAGGTGAGACCCAGTACTTC. V usage is TRBV3-1 (or the pseudogene TRBV3-2) and J usage is TRBJ2-5; 9 positions agree with TRBD2. The CDR3 is 14 residues long. The germline gives CDR1 LGHDT, CDR2 YNNKEL (reference sequence). The ends lost 6 bases at V and 5 bases at J; junction bases unmatched: 7.

This sequence joins TRBV7-2 and TRBJ2-3; 9 bases agree with TRBD2. CDR1 is SGHTA, CDR2 FQGNSA, per germline. Unmatched junction bases numbered 13, after V lost 5 bases and J lost 4 bases. The CDR3 sequence is 17 residues long. The chain's CDR3 is CASSTRGGAFIADTQYF. The CDR3 nucleotides read TGTGCCAGCAGCACGCGGGGGGGGGCCTTTATCGCAGATACGCAGTATTTT.